This T cell receptor (beta chain) was retrieved from a study of shared clonotypes between healthy human individuals (dated by TCRdb to 2020 to 2022). For the study in its entirety: Two women and three men aged 18 to 49 years were included in the cohort. For each donor, CD4 naive and CD4 memory were each given three plates, CD8 naive was given two plates, and CD8 memory was given one plate. Blood TCR repertoires of about 5 healthy adults were deeply sequenced to estimate repertoire size and the extent of clonotype sharing between individuals. To increase sequencing depth and limit assay-specific biases, different laboratories used diverse techniques to prepare libraries and sequence TCR repertoires. Per donor, leukapheresis produced somewhere between about 0.85 and 8.9 billion PBMCs. The study at large found these results: Based on pairwise subsampling, the degree of clonotype sharing among donors was expected to be affected by sequencing depth. Higher generation probabilities were observed for clonotypes shared by all four sorted-subset donors than for non-shared clonotypes. Only blood was sampled, and tissue TCR repertoires likely differ from those in blood. Incomplete sequencing was indicated by rarefaction of sorted-subset datasets, despite the large sequencing depth. The small number of donors limited the genetic and exposure-history diversity represented. Naive subsets generally had larger estimated clonotype richness than memory subsets. When several donors were compared, the shared fraction of clonotypes was 5% to 6.5% for naive CD4, about 4% for naive CD8, roughly 2.5% for memory CD4, and 0.4% for memory CD8.

CDR1 and CDR2 are drawn from the germline V gene: SGHRS, YFSETQ. The CDR3 measures 13 amino acids from cysteine to phenylalanine. Only the CDR3 DNA is retained, 39 bases long and in frame from the first base. V was cut back by 4 bases and J by 8 bases, leaving a gap of 13 bases between them. Healthy HIV-negative adults with no recently reported acute infections or vaccinations were included as donors. Every donor was a Caucasian adult living in Nashville, Tennessee, USA. CD4+ T cells were enriched through magnetic negative selection, after which naive cells were positively selected on CD45RA and the remaining negative fraction served as the memory subset. Blood was obtained by leukapheresis, after which PBMCs were separated by Ficoll-Histopaque density gradient centrifugation and cryopreserved in liquid nitrogen vapor phase. Purity and quantity of every magnetically sorted T cell population were checked by analytical flow cytometry. Genomic DNA was isolated from every sorted fraction and measured by UV absorbance on a Nanodrop 2000c.

About this clone: Its cognate antigen has yet to be identified. Qualities for individual bases were not recorded, and no much larger clone is one base off.

TCR CDR3 regions were amplified from genomic DNA by multiplex PCR using the deep immunoSEQ assay. For each cell subset, the extracted genomic DNA was distributed evenly across all wells of several immunoSEQ 96-well plates, and each plate served as one replicate. For sorted subsets, approximately 190 ng genomic DNA, equal to tens of thousands of T cell genomes, was loaded into each replicate PCR. Purified libraries were quantified with a Qubit 3.0 fluorometer, sized on a Bioanalyzer 2100, and re-quantified with the KAPA Library Quantification kit. Every immunoSEQ 96-well plate was sequenced on a separate single-read 150-cycle Illumina NextSeq 550 flow cell. The original pipeline was this. Because only junctional sequences without quality scores were contained in the immunoSEQ output, filtering matching that applied to full-length reads could not be performed. To assign V/J genes and CDR3, sequences were annotated using PyIR, a Python wrapper for IgBLAST v1.9, with IMGT germline references. Reads were filtered out if the reads had weak V/J assignments (E-value above 1e-6), no CDR3, stop codons, out-of-frame junctions, or ambiguous translated residues. V3J clonotypes were defined as sequences sharing the same inferred V gene, J gene, and CDR3 amino acid sequence. To compute the percentage overlap between repertoires, the number of shared unique clonotypes was divided by the size of the smaller repertoire. Richness of each repertoire was evaluated using RTK rarefaction, the Chao1 estimator, and Recon v2.1 estimates of unobserved clonotypes. Generation probabilities for all TCRbeta clonotypes obtained by the gDNA method from several donors were computed using OLGA. What TCRdb holds here is the immuneACCESS table cut down to in-frame rearrangements. Part of the clones is not present; checked against another copy, under half of the missing clones reflect an unresolved V gene, and the others are unexplained. V and J calls and clone size are copied from that table; D and trimming were computed from the DNA. The sample yields about 1.5 million clones; around 98% were counted once. The ten largest account for 0.45% of the sample.

Sequencing was carried out using naive CD4+ T cells sorted from blood. According to the study, the label for this sample's cell subset or site signals: CD45RA+ positively selected. The chain was built from TRBV5-1 and TRBJ1-3, with the D gene not confidently named. The TCR sequence derives from a man aged 30 to 39 in good health. At the DNA level, the sequence is TGCGCCAGCAGCGAACCAAACGGAGACACCATATATTTT. Its protein reads: CASSEPNGDTIYF.